This TCR beta chain stems from a study of OX40 agonist ivuxolimab in advanced cancers. Note on this clone: Its antigen is currently unknown.

General observations from the study: With doses of 0.1 to 3.0 mg/kg, CD4+ and CD8+ blood T cells had undergone clonal expansion by week 6. The authors also found low normalized T-cell clonal expansion in some nonresponders.

The protocol was immunoSEQ multiplex PCR, while the TCRdb copy is restricted to in-frame clones and leaves out a portion. The sample contains 84,000 or so clones, about 93% of which appear only once. Germline V gene data show CDR1 as MGHRA and CDR2 as YSYEKL. This CDR3 has 13 amino acids. V lost 4 bases and J 1 base, leaving 5 bases between the germline ends. This chain connects TRBV4-1 to TRBJ2-4; D gene unclear. Material: CD4+ or CD8+ T cells sorted from blood, obtained in a trial of the OX40 agonist ivuxolimab. This receptor was obtained from an adult with an advanced solid tumor such as melanoma, head and neck, liver or kidney cancer. The CDR3 here is CASSPPAKNIQYF. The DNA of the CDR3 is TGCGCCAGCAGCCCTCCCGCCAAAAACATTCAGTACTTC.